One and the same sample provided the 17 T cell receptor beta chains below, sequenced in a study of graft-versus-host responses after intestinal transplantation. TCRdb's table, derived via immunoSEQ multiplex PCR, lists solely in-frame clones and lacks some. The sample lists tens of thousands of clones, around 93% occurring once. The sequencing here drew on PBMCs, taken about 800 days after a first intestinal transplant, on the day of a second. The origin of the receptors is a human patient who received an intestinal transplant, so some T cells may come from the graft donor.

The genes are TRBV11-3 and TRBJ2-5; D may be TRBD1 (6 bases). The CDR3 has 13 residues. CDR1 is SGHNT, CDR2 YENEEA, per germline. The ends were cut back, 3 bases at V and 5 bases at J, with 10 bases in the middle. The CDR3 DNA reads as TGTGCCAGCAGCTTGGACAGATCGGAGACCCAGTACTTC. Translation gives CASSLDRSETQYF.

The chain carries TRBV21-1 and TRBJ1-2. TRBV21-1 constitutes a pseudogene. The CDR3 has 15 residues. CDR3 region: CASSRGLGGDYGYTF. CDR3 nucleotides: TGTGCCAGCAGTCGGGGCCTGGGTGGGGACTATGGCTACACCTTC.

The chain is built from TRBV19 and TRBJ2-4; TRBD1 might be the D (5 bases). Germline V gives CDR1 LNHDA, CDR2 SQIVND (reference sequence). The germline V and J ends were trimmed by 5 bases and 0 bases, with 8 bases remaining between them. This CDR3 is built from 14 residues. The CDR3 is CASSDRLAKNIQYF. The DNA for the CDR3 is TGTGCCAGTAGTGACAGACTAGCCAAAAACATTCAGTACTTC.

Here the CDR3 DNA reads TGCGCCAGCGGGAAGGGACAGGGCTACGAGCAGTACTTC. This encodes CASGKGQGYEQYF. The chain links TRBV10-1 to TRBJ2-7; TRBD1 aligns across 9 bases. The CDR3 runs to 13 residues. The V segment lost 8 bases and the J segment 3 bases; nucleotides outside the gene matches: 5. CDR1 is WNHNN and CDR2 is SYGVQD in the germline V gene (reference sequence).

The chain couples TRBV7-6 to TRBJ1-5; D gene unclear. CDR3 length equals 14 residues. CDR1 is SGHVS and CDR2 is FNYEAQ in the germline V gene. V was cut by 5 bases and J by 7 bases, with 15 bases left in between. CDR3 residues: CASSRALVGQPQHF. The CDR3 bases are TGTGCCAGCAGCCGGGCCTTAGTGGGGCAGCCCCAGCATTTT.

The chain couples TRBV28 to TRBJ2-3; TRBD2 might be the D (5 bases). The CDR3 covers 13 residues. Trimming left V 4 bases short and J 2 bases short, with 7 bases between. Germline V lookup: CDR1 MDHEN, CDR2 SYDVKM. The CDR3 region is CASSSADTDTQYF. CDR3 DNA: TGTGCCAGCAGTTCAGCGGACACAGATACGCAGTATTTT.

This rearrangement joins TRBV18 to TRBJ2-2; 11 nucleotides match TRBD2. CDR1 and CDR2 from the germline V gene are KGHSH and LQKENI. The CDR3 extends over 18 amino acids. Losses at the gene ends were 4 bases for V and 0 bases for J; bases not matched to a gene: 7. CDR3 DNA: TGTGCCAGCTCACTGAAGTTAGCGGGAGGGTCGAACACCGGGGAGCTGTTTTTT. Residues: CASSLKLAGGSNTGELFF.

This rearrangement joins TRBV30 to TRBJ1-1, with TRBD1 as a possible D gene (6 bases). Germline V gene lookup returns CDR1 GTSNPN and CDR2 SVGIG (reference sequence). The CDR3 is made up of 16 amino acids. V lost 1 base, J lost 1 base, and 16 bases lay in between. The CDR3: CAWSGGGGVRNTEAFF. The CDR3 DNA sequence: TGTGCCTGGAGTGGAGGTGGGGGCGTCCGGAACACTGAAGCTTTCTTT.

The chain has TRBV9 and TRBJ2-1, with 8 bases fitting TRBD1. The CDR3 contains 15 residues. Germline CDR1 SGDLS, CDR2 YYNGEE. V shed 2 bases and J 4 bases; nucleotides not matched to a gene: 5. CDR3 protein: CASSVLGTGYNEQFF. CDR3 nucleotide sequence: TGTGCCAGCAGCGTTTTAGGGACAGGATACAATGAGCAGTTCTTC.

The V and J genes are TRBV18 and TRBJ2-7; possibly TRBD1 for D (5 bases). This CDR3 contains 13 residues. V dropped 1 base and J dropped 6 bases, with 10 bases sitting between them. Per the germline V gene, CDR1 is KGHSH and CDR2 is LQKENI. The CDR3 spells CASSPRERGEQYF. For the CDR3, the DNA is TGTGCCAGCTCACCACGGGAAAGGGGCGAGCAGTACTTC.

The chain is built from TRBV19 and TRBJ1-2; D remains ambiguous. The CDR3 spans 10 residues. Germline assignment: CDR1 LNHDA and CDR2 SQIVND (reference sequence). The germline V and J ends were trimmed by 3 bases and 8 bases, with 4 bases remaining between them. DNA for the CDR3: TGTGCCAGTAGTATGGGAGGCTACACCTTC. This codes for CASSMGGYTF.

The V and J genes are TRBV6-1 and TRBJ2-3, with D perhaps matching TRBD2 (5 bases). Trimming shortened V by 4 bases and J by 5 bases, and 10 bases separated the two germline ends. Germline-derived CDR1 and CDR2 are MNHNS and SASEGT. The CDR3 totals 13 residues. The CDR3 DNA reads TGTGCCAGCAGTGGAGGGAACAGAGATACGCAGTATTTT. The encoded protein is CASSGGNRDTQYF.

The rearrangement links TRBV5-1 to TRBJ2-5; 8 bases line up with TRBD2. J was trimmed by 4 bases and V by 0 bases; bases with no gene match: 2. This CDR3 has 14 amino acids. Germline lookup yields CDR1 SGHRS and CDR2 YFSETQ. The CDR3 region is CASSLDTSGETQYF. The DNA for the CDR3 is TGCGCCAGCAGCTTGGATACTAGCGGAGAGACCCAGTACTTC.

The genes are TRBV2 and TRBJ1-2; 9 positions match TRBD1. Per germline, CDR1 SNHLY and CDR2 FYNNEI. The CDR3 length is 16 residues. V was pared by 8 bases and J by 4 bases, with 14 bases of the junction left unmatched. CDR3: CASSRTGVGSTYGYTF. Here the CDR3 DNA reads TGTGCCAGCTCTAGGACAGGGGTAGGCTCGACCTATGGCTACACCTTC.

The CDR3, as DNA: TGTGCCAGCAGTTACTCGGCCGGGAGTCAGGGCTATGGCTACACCTTC. Its protein is CASSYSAGSQGYGYTF. The chain uses TRBV6-5 and TRBJ1-2; TRBD1 might be the D (5 bases). This CDR3 contains 16 residues. The germline gives CDR1 MNHEY, CDR2 SVGAGI. Trimming took 0 bases from V and 4 from J, leaving 15 bases between them.

This clone was counted a single time. This sequence joins TRBV6-1 and TRBJ1-2, with 9 bases lining up with TRBD1. CDR1 is MNHNS, CDR2 SASEGT, per germline. This CDR3 is built from 14 residues. J gave up 4 bases and V 8 bases, and 8 bases lay outside the gene matches. The CDR3 nucleotides read TGTGCCAGCGACCTGGACAGGGGCGGCTATGGCTACACCTTC. It is translated as CASDLDRGGYGYTF.

The gene calls are TRBV15 and TRBJ1-3, with D uncertain. Trimming removed 5 bases at V and 2 bases at J, with 16 bases between. Germline assignment: CDR1 LNHNV and CDR2 YYDKDF (reference sequence). CDR3 length equals 16 residues. The CDR3 region is CATSPPGPSTGNTIYF. The DNA of the CDR3 is TGTGCCACCAGCCCCCCCGGCCCTTCGACTGGAAACACCATATATTTT. The whole variable domain, filled in from reference TRBV15 and TRBJ1-3, reads DAMVIQNPRYQVTQFGKPVTLSCSQTLNHNVMYWYQQKSSQAPKLLFHYYDKDFNNEADTPDNFQSRRPNTSFCFLDIRSPGLGDTAMYLCATSPPGPSTGNTIYFGEGSWLTVV.